This T cell receptor (beta chain) emerged from a study of T cell repertoires in cytomegalovirus infection. Overall study context: CMV epitopes used comprised recently identified HLA-C-restricted ones and well-studied HLA-B-restricted ones. Carrying CMV and the relevant HLA type showed in public TCR beta signatures. Study-wide results and caveats: Cumulative public TCR beta family frequency identified CMV carriers with the relevant HLA. What dominated the ex vivo response were HLA-C-restricted CMV-specific TCR beta clonotypes.

MiXCR, applied by TCRdb to the reads, yields one record per CDR3 protein. The sample lists approximately 1,000,000 distinct CDR3 sequences; around 31% were seen once. As regards this clonotype: Its antigen is as yet unknown.

The TCR originated in a human donor in good health (CMV status not recorded). Some clones in this sample may be carry-over from other donors' samples. Sample: cultured CD8+ T cells from PBMCs, taken from culture after CMV antigen stimulation.

CDR3 nucleotides: TGTGCCAGCAGTTTATACCCCCGTGGCACCCAGTACTTC. Translated, it gives CASSLYPRGTQYF. The chain employs TRBV27 and TRBJ2-5; D unclear. This CDR3 is 13 amino acids long. Germline V gives CDR1 MNHEY, CDR2 SMNVEV (reference sequence). V shed 1 base and J shed 8 bases, with 11 bases lying between them.